A selection of T cell receptor beta chains follows, all from one sample in a study of radiation and T cells in renal cell carcinoma. The table came from immunoSEQ multiplex PCR; TCRdb's copy has only in-frame clones and leaves some out. The sample lists around 170,000 clones; 88% were seen once. The specimen comprised blood, sampled from a patient whose treatment included radiotherapy and nephrectomy. The receptors stem from a woman in her forties or fifties with renal cell carcinoma. Each CDR3 is given with its conserved first and last residue. A D gene is named only where the DNA matches it firmly. Clone size is shown for a subset of rows, as once, few, many or a class of expanded clone.

TRBJ1-1 TRBD1 TRBV4-2 - TGTGCCAGCAGCCAAGATGATAGGGACAGGGAAGCTTTCTTT CASSQDDRDREAFF
TRBJ2-1 - TRBV4-1 - TGCGCCAGCAGCCAACAAAATGGGGACTACAATGAGCAGTTCTTC CASSQQNGDYNEQFF
TRBJ2-5 - TRBV7-7 - TGTGCTAGCAGCTTACGGGTCGGCCCTCCGGGCGAGACCCAGTACTTC CASSLRVGPPGETQYF
TRBJ1-3 - TRBV9 - TGTGCCAGCAGCCTTAGGTACTCTGGAAACACCATATATTTT CASSLRYSGNTIYF
TRBJ2-5 TRBD2 TRBV5-4 once TGTGCCAGCAGCGGTAGCGGGGGGCCACAAGAGACCCAGTACTTC CASSGSGGPQETQYF
TRBJ1-6 - TRBV6-5 few TGTGCCAGCAAAGGGGCGGAATCACCCCTCCACTTT CASKGAESPLHF
TRBJ2-1 - TRBV5-4 - TGTGCCAGCACCTCCTTTGGCGGCCAGGGGAAGGAGCAGTTCTTC CASTSFGGQGKEQFF
TRBJ1-2 - TRBV20-1 - TGCAGTGCTCTAGGTTTCTATGGCTACACCTTC CSALGFYGYTF
TRBJ2-5 - TRBV4-2 - TGTGCCAGCAGCACGGCCAGGGAGCGGACCCAGTACTTC CASSTARERTQYF
TRBJ2-7 TRBD2 TRBV27 - TGTGCCAGCAGTCTAGCGGGGGGTTACGAGCAGTACTTC CASSLAGGYEQYF
TRBJ2-7 - TRBV5-1 - TGCGCCAGTCGAGGGGCGGGAAACACCTACGAGCAGTACTTC CASRGAGNTYEQYF
TRBJ2-3 - TRBV7-6 - TGTGCCAGCAGCTCGGTGGGGGATACGCAGTATTTT CASSSVGDTQYF
TRBJ1-6 - TRBV5-1 - TGCGCCAGCAGCTCCAGATCGGCGGGACACGATAATTCACCCCTCCACTTT CASSSRSAGHDNSPLHF
TRBJ2-7 TRBD1 TRBV6-1 - TGTGCCAGCAGTAAGGGACAGGGGCTCTCCTACGAGCAGTACTTC CASSKGQGLSYEQYF
TRBJ2-7 TRBD1 TRBV7-3 - TGTGCCAGCAGCTTCGGACAGGGCTACGAGCAGTACTTC CASSFGQGYEQYF
TRBJ1-1 - TRBV4-3 once TGCGCCAGCAGCCATGTCGGAACAGCCGAAGCTTTCTTT CASSHVGTAEAFF
TRBJ1-1 - TRBV5-5 - TGTGCCAGCAGCTTGGTGGGGGATTTATGGGTGGCTTTCTTT CASSLVGDLWVAFF
TRBJ1-3 TRBD1 TRBV9 - TGTGCCAGCAGCGTAGGAACAGGGGATTCTGGAAACACCATATATTTT CASSVGTGDSGNTIYF
TRBJ2-3 - TRBV11-1 - TGTGCCAGCAGTCCCATACAGGGAGGCACAGATACGCAGTATTTT CASSPIQGGTDTQYF
TRBJ2-5 - TRBV12-5 - TGTGCTAGTGGTTTGGCATCCTCGACGGCGTACCAAGAGACCCAGTACTTC CASGLASSTAYQETQYF
TRBJ2-3 - TRBV6-5 - TGTGCCAGCAGTTACGGGGGAAGCACAGATACGCAGTATTTT CASSYGGSTDTQYF
TRBJ1-1 TRBD1 TRBV5-1 - TGCGCCAGCAGTTACAGGGGTGGGGAGAACACTGAAGCTTTCTTT CASSYRGGENTEAFF
TRBJ1-2 - TRBV19 - TGTGCCAGTAACCTCGGCTATGGCTACACCTTC CASNLGYGYTF
TRBJ1-3 - TRBV5-1 - TGCGCCAGCAGCTTGGACGGGACCTCTGGAAACACCATATATTTT CASSLDGTSGNTIYF
TRBJ1-4 - TRBV5-6 - TGTGCCAGCAGCTTCTGGCAGGGTGATGAAAAACTGTTTTTT CASSFWQGDEKLFF
TRBJ2-1 TRBD2 TRBV19 - TGTGCCAGTAGTCTTAGCGGGGGGCCCATCAATGAGCAGTTCTTC CASSLSGGPINEQFF
TRBJ1-6 TRBD1 TRBV7-8 - TGTGCCAGCAGCCAGGACAGGGCTAATTCACCCCTCCACTTT CASSQDRANSPLHF
TRBJ2-1 TRBD1 TRBV2 - TGTGCCAGCAATAAAGAGACAGGGATACGGATGAATGAGCAGTTCTTC CASNKETGIRMNEQFF
TRBJ1-2 - TRBV29-1 - TGCAGCGTTCCGGGGGGTGGACAGCCAAACTATGGCTACACCTTC CSVPGGGQPNYGYTF
TRBJ2-5 - TRBV12-5 - TGTGCTAGTGGTTTCCCCCGGGATAAAGTCCAAGAGACCCAGTACTTC CASGFPRDKVQETQYF
TRBJ1-4 - TRBV6-5 - TGTGCCAGCAGTTACGTCGGGTTTAATGAAAAACTGTTTTTT CASSYVGFNEKLFF
TRBJ2-3 - TRBV14 - TGTGCCAGCAGCCTACGGACAGACACAGATACGCAGTATTTT CASSLRTDTDTQYF